These T cell receptor beta chains were read from a single sample in a study of Graves' ophthalmopathy and Graves' hyperthyroidism. TCRdb fed the multiplex PCR reads into MiXCR, producing one record per CDR3 protein. The sample consists of hundreds of thousands of distinct CDR3 sequences, roughly two fifths of them appearing once. What was sequenced was peripheral blood. These receptors originate from an adult man with Graves' ophthalmopathy. Each CDR3 is given without its conserved first and last residue.

V gene,J gene,CDR3 protein
TRBV2,TRBJ2-3,ASRGGPDTQY
TRBV7-7,TRBJ2-2,ASSPGRVGTGELF
TRBV24-1,TRBJ2-1,ATQSTASSYNEQF
TRBV10-3,TRBJ1-2,AIKQGLYYGYT
TRBV2,TRBJ2-7,ASTEGLGLSYEQY
TRBV3-1,TRBJ1-1,ASSPTGENVNTEAF
TRBV4-3,TRBJ2-2,ASSQGRSNTGELF
TRBV7-9,TRBJ1-5,ASSLSGGSQPQH
TRBV2,TRBJ1-1,ASSYTWTGAMNTEAF
TRBV20-1,NA,SGRSSSAEQF
TRBV7-9,TRBJ1-6,ASSPSHRRTPLH
TRBV6-6,TRBJ1-1,ASSVNPSNTEAF
TRBV19,TRBJ1-5,AWSVLGGQGGQPQH
TRBV12-5,TRBJ2-2,ASGLALGQLATGELF
TRBV10-3,TRBJ2-7,ASTMDSLPPYEQY
TRBV9,TRBJ1-5,ASSVGYEGAETQH
TRBV12-3/TRBV12-4,TRBJ1-3,ASTTGTPGNTIY
TRBV11-2,TRBJ1-1,ASSSYRGRYEAF
TRBV3-1,TRBJ1-2,ASSQEHGSNYGYT
TRBV20-1,TRBJ1-6,SARRPGQGGSPLH
TRBV6-6,TRBJ1-6,ASNPAANSPLH
TRBV7-9,TRBJ1-5,ASSIGTGGNNQPQH
TRBV5-1,TRBJ2-7,ASSLITGLYEQY
TRBV12-3/TRBV12-4,TRBJ2-7,ASTHAGGYEQY
TRBV20-1,TRBJ1-4,SAGRFGSEKLF
TRBV7-9,TRBJ1-1,ASFRGSTGENPEAF
TRBV11-1,TRBJ1-4,ASSPGTGNEKLF
TRBV4-3,TRBJ1-4,ASSQVNRGTNEKLF
TRBV7-8,TRBJ2-2,ASSLGRGDGELF
TRBV5-8,TRBJ2-7,ASSTSGTAYEQY
TRBV2,TRBJ1-5,ASRSPGRGQEPQH
TRBV12-3/TRBV12-4,TRBJ2-2,ASSLHRGRNTGELF
TRBV2,TRBJ1-5,ASMAGNTGNQPQH
TRBV14,TRBJ2-1,ASSLIRVNEQF
TRBV10-3,TRBJ2-2,ATTGVGTGELF
TRBV7-9,TRBJ2-2,ASTRAGNTGELF
TRBV5-8,TRBJ2-2,ASSSGGSNTGELF
TRBV2,TRBJ1-3,ASSIVAASGNTIY
TRBV6-6,TRBJ1-1,ASRGGENTEAF
TRBV7-2,TRBJ2-7,ASSTGTENYEQY
TRBV11-3,TRBJ1-1,ASSFGPNNYEAF
TRBV9,TRBJ1-1,ASSVARTGPEAF
TRBV6-5,TRBJ1-2,ASSYSRDSYGYT
TRBV29-1,TRBJ1-1,SSGTLNEAF
TRBV7-2,TRBJ1-1,ATRNTQGAYTEAF
TRBV12-3/TRBV12-4,TRBJ1-5,ASTRQGGNQPQH
TRBV7-3,TRBJ2-7,ASSYGGNYEQY
TRBV10-3,TRBJ1-1,ASSERLQDRAF
TRBV29-1,TRBJ2-7,SVEVAGDLSYEQY
TRBV7-6,TRBJ2-5,ASSPQRETQY